A selection of T cell receptor beta chains follows, all from one sample in a study of T cell responses to AZD1222 COVID-19 vaccine. Here immunoSEQ multiplex PCR was the method, and the copy in TCRdb shows in-frame clones only, minus some. This sample has 150,000 to 200,000 clones, with 85% to 90% found just once. The sequenced sample was peripheral blood, obtained 28 days after the second dose of the MenACWY control vaccine. These receptors originate from an adult who received the MenACWY meningococcal vaccine as a control. The CDR3 runs from the conserved cysteine through the conserved F or W. Each record gives: V gene, J gene, CDR3 protein.

TRBV6-2/TRBV6-3	TRBJ2-1	CASSPDRAYNEQFF
TRBV5-1	TRBJ2-1	CASTTSGEQFF
TRBV28	TRBJ2-4	CASSKGGLAKNIQYF
TRBV20-1	TRBJ2-1	CSARDRDEQFF
TRBV18	TRBJ2-7	CASSQGYEQYF
TRBV2	TRBJ1-3	CASSSGQPGNTIYF
TRBV27	TRBJ1-1	CASSLRSGVYTEAFF
TRBV7-2	TRBJ2-7	CASSSTQGTEQYF
TRBV5-8	TRBJ1-2	CASSLWTGGGNYGYTF
TRBV7-2	TRBJ2-5	CASSLVPGHLGETQYF
TRBV19	TRBJ1-2	CASSIFRDSLYGYTF
TRBV4-3	TRBJ1-3	CASSQDPPGSSGNTIYF
TRBV5-8	TRBJ1-5	CASSSTGDQPQHF
TRBV6-5	TRBJ2-7	CASRGLAGGSYEQYF
TRBV6-6	TRBJ2-5	CASSIKTNRVMGAQYF
TRBV11-2	TRBJ2-7	CASSLDLGGGLF
TRBV15	TRBJ2-1	CATSRDAGGDNEQFF
TRBV29-1	TRBJ2-2	CSVESRDAGELFF
TRBV3-1/TRBV3-2	TRBJ2-1	CASSQDGENEQFF
TRBV5-1	TRBJ2-7	CASSDDNSYEQYF
TRBV10-3	TRBJ1-2	CAISETSPGLHGYTF
TRBV11-3	TRBJ1-1	CASSLMGETEAFF
TRBV3-1/TRBV3-2	TRBJ2-5	CASSQTAQETQYF
TRBV7-9	TRBJ1-1	CASSLQGDTEAFF
TRBV4-3	TRBJ1-1	CASSQEPAYTEAFF
TRBV9	TRBJ1-5	CASSLTGGAGQPQHF
TRBV12-3/TRBV12-4	TRBJ2-5	CASSHRTFGETDF
TRBV3-1/TRBV3-2	TRBJ2-1	CASSHRDEQFF
TRBV19	TRBJ1-2	CASSPPSYGYTF
TRBV6-4	TRBJ1-1	CASSESGRSKAFF
TRBV11-2	TRBJ2-3	CASSLEAGHTDTQYF
TRBV13	TRBJ2-5	CASSLAQVQETQYF
TRBV5-6	TRBJ2-3	CASSSDRGRATQYF
TRBV11-3	TRBJ2-1	CASSLVRTGSWNEQFF
TRBV11-2	TRBJ2-1	CASSFSIDGGNEQFF
TRBV5-4	TRBJ2-2	CASSSPSGSTGELFF
TRBV7-2	TRBJ2-7	CASSLQGAFDEQYF
TRBV7-3	TRBJ2-5	CASSLERQETQYF
TRBV6-5	TRBJ2-3	CASSYQGASTDTQYF
TRBV30	TRBJ2-7	CAVRTSGSYEQYF
TRBV4-1	TRBJ2-2	CASSHQTSGILGELFF
TRBV6-1	TRBJ2-2	CASSEVWSTGELFF
TRBV3-1/TRBV3-2	TRBJ1-1	CASSPQGMNTEAFF
TRBV12-3/TRBV12-4	TRBJ1-2	CASRDRGNYGYTF
TRBV15	TRBJ1-1	CATSRATGQNTEAFF
TRBV6-2/TRBV6-3	TRBJ1-2	CASSQPGQGAGYTF